This T cell receptor beta chain stems from a study of glioma-infiltrating T cells. The iRepertoire nested amplicon-rescue multiplex PCR amplified TCR alpha and beta CDR3s from RNA. MiXCR was run by TCRdb on the multiplex PCR reads, yielding one entry per CDR3 protein. This table has approximately 400,000 distinct CDR3 sequences, roughly 41% appearing once. Germline lookup yields CDR1 DFQATT and CDR2 SNEGSKA (reference sequence). CDR3 length: 17 amino acids. V dropped 1 base and J dropped 1 base, with 17 bases sitting between them. This clonotype showed up just a few times. The origin of this receptor is a human donor with low-grade glioma or glioblastoma, undergoing nonglioma brain surgery, or in good health (not recorded which). Sequencing was done on a sample of glioma tissue, nonneoplastic brain tissue, or PBMCs (not recorded which). The V and J genes are TRBV20-1 and TRBJ2-1, with D tentatively TRBD2 (5 bases). This CDR3 reads CSARAGIVLRSYNEQFF. The CDR3 bases are TGCAGTGCTAGAGCGGGAATCGTTCTAAGGTCCTACAATGAGCAGTTCTTC.